The sequence of this T cell receptor beta chain was determined in a study of glioma-infiltrating T cells after dendritic cell vaccination. Across the whole study: Autologous tumor lysate was loaded overnight onto monocyte-derived dendritic cells grown approximately seven days with IL-4 and GM-CSF. Three intradermal dendritic cell vaccine injections were given every two weeks.

Sequencing used immunoSEQ multiplex PCR; TCRdb keeps in-frame clones, though not all of them. The sample lists 90,000 to 95,000 clones, 81% occurring once. CDR3 length: 12 amino acids. V shed 1 base and J shed 5 bases, with 5 bases lying between them. Germline values: CDR1 MDHEN, CDR2 SYDVKM. Time point given: after dendritic cell vaccination, including at tumor progression/relapse. PBMC were collected before vaccination, two weeks after the third vaccination, and at progression. This sequence joins TRBV28 and TRBJ2-5; D not resolved. This clonotype was obtained from a human donor with glioblastoma. The specimen comprised blood, sampled after dendritic cell vaccination. CDR3 protein: CASSLSRETQYF. CDR3 nucleotides: TGTGCCAGCAGTTTATCCCGGGAGACCCAGTACTTC.